Following are 2 T cell receptor beta chains from one sample sequenced in a study of CXCR3-negative and CXCR3-positive naive CD8 T cells (dated by TCRdb to the late 2010s). Sequencer: NextSeq 550. The Human TCR Profiling Kit (MiLaboratory) was used to make UMI-labeled 5' RACE TRB cDNA libraries. After reprocessing by TCRdb, each CDR3 protein sequence is one entry, and no DNA is given. Per the sample table, the count is over 35,000 distinct CDR3 sequences. Roughly 2.4% of the sample belongs to the ten largest clones. Material: naive CXCR3- CD8+ T cells from blood. The cell subset or site label, as the study defines it: CD45RO-CCR7+CD27+CD95- naive CD8+ T cells lacking CXCR3 (TNR3-). Receptor source: a human donor in good health. Some clones in this sample may be carry-over from other donors' samples.

This sequence joins TRBV7-6 and TRBJ2-5; TCRdb gives TRBD1 as the D gene, but with no DNA this cannot be confirmed. Germline V gives CDR1 SGHVS, CDR2 FNYEAQ. This CDR3 has 14 amino acids. CDR3 sequence reads: CASSFDTPVETQYF. Drawing the rest from reference TRBV7-6 and TRBJ2-5, the complete variable domain is GAGVSQSPRYKVTKRGQDVALRCDPISGHVSLYWYRQALGQGPEFLTYFNYEAQQDKSGLPNDRFSAERPEGSISTLTIQRTEQRDSAMYRCASSFDTPVETQYFGPGTRLLVL.

The gene calls are TRBV7-2 and TRBJ2-3; TCRdb's D gene call, TRBD1, goes unchecked for lack of DNA. The CDR3 covers 15 residues. The germline V gene has CDR1 SGHTA and CDR2 FQGNSA. CDR3 region: CASSLEGTGLNTQYF.